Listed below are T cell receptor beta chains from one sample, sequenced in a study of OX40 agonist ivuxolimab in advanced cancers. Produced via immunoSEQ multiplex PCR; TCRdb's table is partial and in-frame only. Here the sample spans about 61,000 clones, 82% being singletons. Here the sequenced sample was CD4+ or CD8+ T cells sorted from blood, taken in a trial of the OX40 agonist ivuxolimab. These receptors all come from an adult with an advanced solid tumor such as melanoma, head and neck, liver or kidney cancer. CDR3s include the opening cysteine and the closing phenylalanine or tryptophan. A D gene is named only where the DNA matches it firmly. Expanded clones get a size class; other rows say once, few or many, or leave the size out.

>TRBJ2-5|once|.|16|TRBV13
CASSMGLRETKETQYF
TGTGCCAGCAGCATGGGTTTGAGGGAGACTAAGGAGACCCAGTACTTC
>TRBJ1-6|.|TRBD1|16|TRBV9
CASSVGGVRGQSPLHF
TGTGCCAGCAGCGTAGGTGGGGTCAGGGGGCAATCACCCCTCCACTTT
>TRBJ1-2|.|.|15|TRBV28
CASLTAGAGNYGYTF
TGTGCCAGCCTGACTGCAGGGGCGGGTAACTATGGCTACACCTTC
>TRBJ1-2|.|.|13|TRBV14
CASSQDVSDRYTF
TGTGCCAGCAGCCAAGATGTATCGGACCGCTACACCTTC
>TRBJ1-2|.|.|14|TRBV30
CAWSVRGFPPGYTF
TGTGCCTGGAGTGTACGGGGGTTTCCACCTGGCTACACCTTC
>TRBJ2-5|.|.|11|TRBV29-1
CSVEGGETQYF
TGCAGCGTTGAAGGCGGGGAGACCCAGTACTTC
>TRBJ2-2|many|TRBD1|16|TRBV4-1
CASSQGQGKSTGELFF
TGCGCCAGCAGCCAAGGACAGGGAAAAAGCACCGGGGAGCTGTTTTTT
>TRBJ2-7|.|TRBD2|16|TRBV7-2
CASSLEPSGSSYEQYF
TGTGCCAGCAGCTTAGAACCTAGCGGGAGTTCGTACGAGCAGTACTTC
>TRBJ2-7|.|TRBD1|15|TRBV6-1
CASRENTGGFYEQYF
TGTGCCAGCAGAGAGAATACAGGGGGGTTTTACGAGCAGTACTTC
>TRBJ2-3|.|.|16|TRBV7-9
CASRAHPRNSTDTQYF
TGTGCCAGCAGGGCCCACCCCCGAAATAGCACAGATACGCAGTATTTT
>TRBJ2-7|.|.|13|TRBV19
CASSIRPMYEQYF
TGTGCCAGTAGTATTCGTCCCATGTACGAGCAGTACTTC
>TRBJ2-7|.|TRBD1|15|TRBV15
CATSREQGSSYEQYF
TGTGCCACCAGCAGAGAACAGGGGAGCTCCTACGAGCAGTACTTC
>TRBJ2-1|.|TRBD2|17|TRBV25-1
CASSEYISGRKNNEQFF
TGTGCCAGCAGTGAATATATTAGCGGGAGGAAGAACAATGAGCAGTTCTTC